The 17 T cell receptor beta chains in this list originate from one sample, sequenced in a study of T cell repertoires in cytomegalovirus infection. For these receptors, no antigen is known. TCRdb recomputed calls from the reads with MiXCR, one row per CDR3 protein. The repertoire holds some 560,000 distinct CDR3 sequences, with roughly 42% as singletons. The sequenced sample was cultured PBMCs, obtained from culture after CMV antigen stimulation. The origin of the receptors is a human donor in good health (CMV status not recorded). Some clones in this sample may be carry-over from other donors' samples.

This clonotype has more than one count but fewer than ten. V gene TRBV7-6 combines with J gene TRBJ1-3; D is uncertain. The CDR3 length is 12 residues. Germline CDR1 and CDR2: SGHVS and FNYEAQ. Trimming took 5 bases from V and 4 from J, leaving 6 bases between them. CDR3 coding DNA: TGTGCCAGCAGCCAGCACGGAAACACCATATATTTT. Translated, it gives CASSQHGNTIYF.

The chain couples TRBV20-1 to TRBJ2-7; perhaps TRBD1 as D (6 bases). CDR1 DFQATT and CDR2 SNEGSKA come from the germline V gene (reference sequence). CDR3 length equals 13 residues. V was trimmed by 6 bases and J by 2 bases, leaving 14 bases between them. The CDR3 here is CSATDRKAYEQYF. CDR3 nucleotide sequence: TGCAGTGCCACAGACAGGAAGGCCTACGAGCAGTACTTC.

On this clonotype: An end of the junction differs from the germline gene, which may be a read error. V gene TRBV12-3 or TRBV12-4 combines with J gene TRBJ2-1; a possible D gene is TRBD2 (7 bases). This CDR3 has 12 residues. The chain's CDR3 is CASSSRGPSRIF. CDR3 DNA sequence: TGTGCCAGCAGTTCGCGGGGGCCCTCTAGGATCTTC.

The chain is built from TRBV7-9 and TRBJ1-6; 8 bases line up with TRBD1. V shed 7 bases, J shed 8 bases, and the junction held 7 bases outside the gene matches. CDR3 length: 14 residues. Germline V gene sequence: CDR1 SEHNR, CDR2 FQNEAQ (reference sequence). CDR3 loop: CASTIGQGYSPLHF. CDR3 sequence (DNA): TGTGCCAGCACCATCGGACAGGGATATTCACCCCTCCACTTT.

The chain combines TRBV7-4 with TRBJ2-1; either TRBD1 or TRBD2 may fit D (6 bases each). This CDR3 contains 16 residues. Germline lookup yields CDR1 SGHVT and CDR2 SQSDAQ. Deletions cut 3 bases from V and 6 bases from J, with 18 bases between. CDR3 nucleotides: TGTGCCAGCAGCTTGGCCGGGGGCAGGGTTATCAATGAGCAGTTCTTC. Encoded protein: CASSLAGGRVINEQFF.

The rearrangement links TRBV19 to TRBJ1-2; D is unresolved. There are 14 residues in the CDR3. The germline V gene encodes CDR1 LNHDA and CDR2 SQIVND (reference sequence). V was pared by 7 bases and J by 5 bases, with 17 bases between. The CDR3 DNA follows: TGTGCCAGTAATGCACCGGGCCTCGGGTATGGCTACACCTTC. It specifies CASNAPGLGYGYTF.

The chain is built from TRBV19 and TRBJ1-2, with D possibly matching TRBD1 (5 bases). The germline V and J ends were trimmed by 7 bases and 2 bases, with 5 bases remaining between them. This CDR3 region has 11 residues. Germline V CDR1 and CDR2: LNHDA, SQIVND (reference sequence). The chain's CDR3 is CASNRNYGYTF. The CDR3 DNA follows: TGTGCCAGTAACAGGAACTATGGCTACACCTTC. Supplemented by reference TRBV19 and TRBJ1-2, the full variable domain reads DGGITQSPKYLFRKEGQNVTLSCEQNLNHDAMYWYRQDPGQGLRLIYYSQIVNDFQKGDIAEGYSVSREKKESFPLTVTSAQKNPTAFYLCASNRNYGYTFGSGTRLTVV.

The sample holds a few counts of this clonotype. The CDR3 coding sequence is TGTGCCAGCAGCCAATTCCCACTCCCGAACACCGGGGAGCTGTTTTTT. It is translated as CASSQFPLPNTGELFF. The chain joins TRBV5-5 to TRBJ2-2; D ambiguous. The CDR3 is 16 amino acids. Germline V gene sequence: CDR1 SGHKS, CDR2 YYEKEE (reference sequence). Deletions cut 4 bases from V and 0 bases from J, with 13 bases between.

The V gene is TRBV7-2, the J gene TRBJ1-2; perhaps TRBD1 as D (5 bases). The CDR3 loop spans 16 amino acids. The V gene lost 2 bases and the J gene lost 2 bases, with 15 bases spanning the gap. Germline CDR1 is SGHTA and CDR2 is FQGNSA. CDR3 sequence reads: CASSLKTGWGNYGYTF. In DNA form, the CDR3 reads TGTGCCAGCAGCTTAAAAACGGGGTGGGGGAACTATGGCTACACCTTC.

Many counts were recorded for this clonotype. The gene calls are TRBV6-1 and TRBJ1-6; maybe TRBD1 (6 bases). V was shortened by 1 base and J by 2 bases, with 18 bases between the two germline ends. CDR1 is MNHNS and CDR2 is SASEGT in the germline V gene. This CDR3 region has 19 residues. CDR3 nucleotides: TGTGCCAGCAGTGAAGGTCACAGGGTTGGATTTACCTATAATTCACCCCTCCACTTT. Amino acids: CASSEGHRVGFTYNSPLHF.

This clonotype was detected a few times. The chain uses TRBV7-9 and TRBJ2-7; no reliable D call. The CDR3 length is 11 residues. With 5 bases removed from V and 6 bases from J, the gap between germline ends came to 8 bases. Germline lookup yields CDR1 SEHNR and CDR2 FQNEAQ (reference sequence). DNA for the CDR3: TGTGCCAGCAGCCGCGGCCTCGAGCAGTACTTC. Protein: CASSRGLEQYF.

This clonotype was observed a few times. V is TRBV7-2 and J is TRBJ2-7; D unresolved. Trimming took 5 bases from V and 2 from J, leaving 10 bases between them. The CDR3 length is 13 residues. Germline CDR1 is SGHTA and CDR2 is FQGNSA. CDR3 sequence: CASSHGRTYEQYF. The CDR3 DNA follows: TGTGCCAGCAGCCATGGACGGACCTACGAGCAGTACTTC.

The V and J genes are TRBV12-3 or TRBV12-4 and TRBJ1-1, with D uncertain. Trimming took off 6 bases at V and 4 bases at J, with 15 bases between the two ends. This CDR3 is built from 14 residues. The CDR3 bases are TGTGCCAGCAGGCCCCTCGGGTGGTCCACTGAAGCTTTCTTT. Translation: CASRPLGWSTEAFF.

The genes are TRBV7-8 and TRBJ1-5, with D unresolved. The CDR3 spans 12 residues. The germline V and J ends were trimmed by 5 bases and 4 bases, with 6 bases remaining between them. Germline V gives CDR1 SGHVS, CDR2 FQNEAQ. The CDR3 sequence is CASSAPNQPQHF. For the CDR3, the DNA is TGTGCCAGCAGCGCCCCGAATCAGCCCCAGCATTTT.

CDR3 in amino acids: CASSVGKAYNEQFF. The CDR3 DNA reads as TGTGCCAGCAGTGTGGGGAAGGCCTACAATGAGCAGTTCTTC. The chain combines TRBV27 with TRBJ2-1; no reliable D call. Germline CDR1 and CDR2: MNHEY and SMNVEV (reference sequence). The germline V and J ends were trimmed by 5 bases and 2 bases, with 10 bases remaining between them. The CDR3 consists of 14 residues.

This clonotype was seen at least ten times. The chain links TRBV7-6 to TRBJ2-1; 11 nucleotides match TRBD2. Germline CDR1 SGHVS, CDR2 FNYEAQ. The CDR3 runs to 16 residues. The junction had 1 base not matched to a gene; V was cut back by 3 bases and J by 0 bases. The CDR3 bases are TGTGCCAGCAGCTTGACTAGCGGGGACTCCTACAATGAGCAGTTCTTC. Translated, it gives CASSLTSGDSYNEQFF.

This clonotype turned up a few times. The genes are TRBV4-1 and TRBJ2-4, with unresolved D. Germline V gene sequence: CDR1 MGHRA, CDR2 YSYEKL. The ends were cut back, 1 base at V and 7 bases at J, with 5 bases in the middle. The CDR3 is 12 residues long. The CDR3 reads CASSQVGNIQYF. The CDR3, as DNA: TGCGCCAGCAGCCAAGTGGGGAACATTCAGTACTTC.